The present T cell receptor beta chain was sequenced within a study of CD8+ T cells in alopecia areata. This CDR3 is 14 amino acids long. With 6 bases clipped from V and 3 bases from J, the junction kept 2 bases outside the gene matches. Germline CDR1 is ENHRY and CDR2 is SYGVKD. Extracted from the samples, RNA was reverse transcribed into cDNA to serve as the sequencing template. TCRdb keeps only in-frame clones here, not all; method: immunoSEQ multiplex PCR. Of approximately 3,800 clones listed, about 68% are singletons. Sample treatment: oral pan-JAK inhibitor, 5-10 mg twice daily. Researchers gathered lesional scalp punch biopsies and peripheral blood from patients with alopecia areata.

The specimen was skin, collected at week 24, from a patient treated with tofacitinib. J is TRBJ1-5 and V is TRBV10-3; 10 nucleotides align to TRBD1. This clonotype was obtained from a human donor with alopecia areata. In DNA form, the CDR3 reads TGTGCCATCAGCGGGACAGGGGACAATCAGCCCCAGCATTTT. It translates to CAISGTGDNQPQHF.